Presented here are 11 T cell receptor beta chains from one specimen sequenced in a study of T-cell reconstitution after alpha-beta-depleted transplantation in children. A library of TCRbeta sequences, prepared with unique molecular identifiers, was generated. TCRdb ran MiXCR on the PCR reads and lists one entry per CDR3 protein. The data contain about a million distinct CDR3 sequences, 25% to 30% of them singletons. This material consisted of PBMCs, mostly from graft donor cells, taken 360 days after TCRalphabeta/CD19-depleted stem cell transplant. The receptors originated from a boy younger than two who had a stem cell transplant for SCID, so the T cells may come from the graft donor.

This clonotype came up many times. The chain has TRBV7-2 and TRBJ2-6; 8 bases fit TRBD1. This CDR3 has 17 amino acids. Per the germline V gene, CDR1 is SGHTA and CDR2 is FQGNSA. V dropped 1 base and J dropped 4; count of bases not matched to a gene: 6. The CDR3 DNA reads TGTGCCAGCAGCTTAGTGGCAGGGGGCCAGGGGGCCAACGTCCTGACTTTC. It is translated as CASSLVAGGQGANVLTF.

This chain uses TRBV6-5 with TRBJ2-1; D gene uncertain. The CDR3 runs 16 residues. With 4 bases removed from V and 13 bases from J, the gap between germline ends came to 26 bases. Germline-derived CDR1 and CDR2 are MNHEY and SVGAGI. CDR3 DNA: TGTGCCAGCAGTTTACGGCTAGTGGTGGCAGAGGCTATACAGTTCTTC. Translation gives CASSLRLVVAEAIQFF.

This clonotype was seen more than once but under ten times. The V gene is TRBV5-5, the J gene TRBJ2-7; 7 bases agree with TRBD1. The ends lost 4 bases at V and 3 bases at J; junction bases unmatched: 7. The CDR3 consists of 14 residues. Per germline, CDR1 SGHKS and CDR2 YYEKEE (reference sequence). The CDR3 is CASSGGQVVYEQYF. The CDR3 DNA reads TGTGCCAGCAGCGGCGGACAGGTTGTCTACGAGCAGTACTTC.

There are a few counts of this clonotype. The chain recombines TRBV12-3 or TRBV12-4 with TRBJ2-1; unclear D gene. The CDR3 length is 13 residues. V was clipped by 6 bases and J by 5 bases, with 11 bases between them. The CDR3 DNA is TGTGCCAGCAGACGCACAATAGACAATGAGCAGTTCTTC. This translates into CASRRTIDNEQFF.

To note about this clonotype: This may be a read error: a much more frequent sequence differs by one nucleotide. The CDR3 sequence is CASSQRTGDTEAFF. Written as DNA, the CDR3 is TGTGCCAGCAGCCAAAGGACAGGGGACACTGAAGCTTTCTTT. V and J are TRBV3-1 and TRBJ1-1, with 9 bases identical to TRBD1. Germline values: CDR1 LGHDT, CDR2 YNNKEL (reference sequence). V dropped 2 bases and J dropped 3; count of bases not matched to a gene: 1. The CDR3 consists of 14 residues. The full variable domain, completed using reference TRBV3-1 and TRBJ1-1, is DTAVSQTPKYLVTQMGNDKSIKCEQNLGHDTMYWYKQDSKKFLKIMFSYNNKELIINETVPNRFSPKSPDKAHLNLHINSLELGDSAVYFCASSQRTGDTEAFFGQGTRLTVV.

CDR3 sequence reads: CAIRRTSGVDSETQYF. The DNA of the CDR3 is TGTGCCATCAGGAGAACTAGCGGGGTAGATTCAGAGACCCAGTACTTC. The rearrangement uses TRBV10-3 and TRBJ2-5; TRBD2 matches 10 bases. This CDR3 contains 16 residues. Germline V gives CDR1 ENHRY, CDR2 SYGVKD. The V segment lost 6 bases and the J segment 4 bases; nucleotides outside the gene matches: 11.

This clonotype was detected a few times. The rearrangement uses TRBV4-1 and TRBJ2-4; D is possibly TRBD2 (5 bases). The CDR3 contains 15 residues. CDR1 and CDR2 (germline): MGHRA, YSYEKL. Between the trimmed V and J ends, which lost 4 bases and 8 bases, there was a span of 18 bases. As DNA, the CDR3 is TGCGCCAGCAGCCCCGGCCCCGTACCGGAGGACATTCAGTACTTC. Residues: CASSPGPVPEDIQYF.

This clonotype was seen more than once but under ten times. The V call is TRBV10-3, the J call TRBJ2-5; D is tentatively TRBD1 or TRBD2 (5 bases each). Germline loops: CDR1 ENHRY, CDR2 SYGVKD. Between the trimmed V and J ends, which lost 6 bases and 1 base, there was a span of 9 bases. This CDR3 is built from 13 residues. The CDR3 coding sequence is TGTGCCATCAGCGACGGGACCCAAGAGACCCAGTACTTC. It encodes CAISDGTQETQYF.

This chain connects TRBV20-1 to TRBJ2-7; the match to TRBD1 covers 8 bases. The germline V gene has CDR1 DFQATT and CDR2 SNEGSKA (reference sequence). The CDR3 spans 14 residues. The junction had 8 bases not matched to a gene; V was cut back by 3 bases and J by 4 bases. The CDR3 here is CSASTRGRPYEQYF. In DNA form, the CDR3 reads TGCAGTGCTAGTACCAGGGGGCGCCCATACGAGCAGTACTTC.

The chain links TRBV27 to TRBJ1-5, with D tentatively TRBD1 (5 bases). V lost 6 bases and J 0 bases, leaving 15 bases between the germline ends. The germline CDR1 and CDR2 sequences are MNHEY and SMNVEV (reference sequence). This CDR3 region has 16 residues. The CDR3 region is CASSMGGKYSNQPQHF. CDR3 coding DNA: TGTGCCAGCAGCATGGGGGGAAAATATAGCAATCAGCCCCAGCATTTT.

This clonotype was seen a few times. The V and J genes are TRBV7-3 and TRBJ2-1; 8 nucleotides match TRBD2. Germline V gene sequence: CDR1 SGHTA, CDR2 FQGTGA. The trim removed 3 bases at V and 4 bases at J, leaving 14 bases unmatched. The CDR3 has 18 residues. The CDR3 DNA reads TGTGCCAGCAGCTTGGTTTCTAGCGGGTCCGAGGGGTACAATGAGCAGTTCTTC. Encoded protein: CASSLVSSGSEGYNEQFF.